Below are 24 T cell receptor beta chains sequenced from a single sample in a study of cytomegalovirus exposure and HLA in healthy donors (dated by TCRdb to 2017 to 2019). Library construction relied on the immunoSEQ multiplex PCR assay. For the multiplex PCR, a mixture combining 60 forward primers for TCR Vbeta segments and 13 reverse primers for TCR Jbeta segments was used. Not all clones reach the TCRdb copy of this immuneACCESS table, which keeps in-frame sequences only. Checked studies attribute under half of the gap to unresolved V genes and leave the rest unexplained. The sample table shows 50,000 to 60,000 clones, and 70% to 80% are seen once. Jointly, the top ten make up 2.5% to 3% of the sample. The specimen sequenced was PBMCs. The origin of the receptors is a woman in her forties in good health and CMV-seropositive.

V usage is TRBV6-1 and J usage is TRBJ2-1; 9 positions agree with TRBD1. This CDR3 spans 15 amino acids. Germline V gives CDR1 MNHNS, CDR2 SASEGT. V lost 10 bases, J lost 4 bases, and 11 bases stayed unmatched. In DNA form, the CDR3 reads TGTGCCACCATTTCGGAGGGACAGGGATACAATGAGCAGTTCTTC. It translates to CATISEGQGYNEQFF.

This clone was observed a few times. The chain couples TRBV7-8 to TRBJ1-1, with TRBD1 matching 11 bases. CDR1 and CDR2 from the germline V gene are SGHVS and FQNEAQ. The junction had 12 bases not matched to a gene; V was cut back by 5 bases and J by 7 bases. This CDR3 spans 16 amino acids. The DNA for the CDR3 is TGTGCCAGCAGCCTCCGGGAACCGGGACAGGGGGATGAAGCTTTCTTT. Its protein product is CASSLREPGQGDEAFF.

The CDR3 region is CSAGQVDEQFF. CDR3 DNA sequence: TGCAGCGCTGGACAGGTCGATGAGCAGTTCTTC. J is TRBJ2-1 and V is TRBV29-1, with TRBD1 matching over 7 bases. CDR1 and CDR2 from the germline V gene are SQVTM and ANQGSEA. The junction had 5 bases not matched to a gene; V was cut back by 7 bases and J by 8 bases. The CDR3 extends over 11 amino acids.

This chain joins TRBV30 and TRBJ2-1; 9 bases map to TRBD1. The J segment lost 6 bases and the V segment lost 8 bases, leaving 8 bases of the junction unmatched. Germline-derived CDR1 and CDR2 are GTSNPN and SVGIG (reference sequence). This CDR3 has 13 residues. The CDR3: CARTGTGPNEQFF. The CDR3 DNA is TGTGCCCGAACCGGGACAGGGCCCAATGAGCAGTTCTTC.

This chain links TRBV7-9 with TRBJ2-1; 9 bases align to TRBD1. CDR1 and CDR2 (germline): SEHNR, FQNEAQ (reference sequence). J gave up 4 bases and V 5 bases, and 6 bases lay outside the gene matches. The CDR3 length is 15 residues. CDR3 loop: CASSRGQGQYNEQFF. The CDR3 nucleotides are TGTGCCAGCAGCCGGGGACAGGGCCAATACAATGAGCAGTTCTTC.

J is TRBJ2-7 and V is TRBV30; 8 bases are shared with TRBD2. CDR3 length equals 12 residues. After removal of 5 bases from V and 3 bases from J, the junction contained 3 bases not matched to a gene. Germline CDR1 reads GTSNPN; CDR2 reads SVGIG (reference sequence). The CDR3 loop reads CAWAGTSYEQYF. CDR3 sequence (DNA): TGTGCCTGGGCGGGGACTAGCTACGAGCAGTACTTC. Together with reference TRBV30 and TRBJ2-7, the CDR3 gives the full variable domain: SQTIHQWPATLVQPVGSPLSLECTVEGTSNPNLYWYRQAAGRGLQLLFYSVGIGQISSEVPQNLSASRPQDRQFILSSKKLLLSDSGFYLCAWAGTSYEQYFGPGTRLTVT.

The gene calls are TRBV7-2 and TRBJ2-5; the D is unclear. The CDR3 consists of 14 residues. Germline CDR1 reads SGHTA; CDR2 reads FQGNSA. Trimming shortened V by 0 bases and J by 2 bases, and 7 bases separated the two germline ends. The DNA of the CDR3 is TGTGCCAGCAGCTTAGCCTCTCCTCAAGAGACCCAGTACTTC. Translated, it gives CASSLASPQETQYF.

The chain joins TRBV7-2 to TRBJ2-1, with D perhaps TRBD2 (5 bases). There are 12 residues in the CDR3. V dropped 5 bases and J dropped 7 bases, with 9 bases sitting between them. CDR1 SGHTA and CDR2 FQGNSA come from the germline V gene. Here the CDR3 DNA reads TGTGCCAGCAGCAGGGAGAGGAATGAGCAGTTCTTC. Translating gives CASSRERNEQFF.

This chain connects TRBV7-7 to TRBJ2-2, with 7 bases aligning to TRBD1. Germline CDR1 SSHAT, CDR2 FNYEAQ (reference sequence). The V segment lost 5 bases and the J segment 5 bases; nucleotides outside the gene matches: 8. The length of the CDR3 is 15 residues. The CDR3 sequence: CASSPTGAGTGELFF. The CDR3 coding sequence is TGTGCCAGCAGCCCTACAGGGGCCGGGACCGGGGAGCTGTTTTTT.

On this clone: The sample holds other DNA sequences that translate to the same CDR3. V is TRBV6-5 and J is TRBJ2-6, with D perhaps matching TRBD1 (5 bases). Germline CDR1 and CDR2: MNHEY and SVGAGI. The CDR3 is 15 residues long. V gave up 2 bases and J gave up 1 base, with 6 bases separating them. The DNA of the CDR3 is TGTGCCAGCAGTTACGCAGGGTCTGGGGCCAACGTCCTGACTTTC. Encoded protein: CASSYAGSGANVLTF.

V gene TRBV4-2 combines with J gene TRBJ2-5, with TRBD2 identical over 9 bases. Looked up from germline, CDR1 is LGHNA and CDR2 is YNFKEQ. V trimming: 4 bases; J trimming: 5 bases; junction bases outside the gene matches: 14. This CDR3 is built from 17 residues. In DNA form, the CDR3 reads TGTGCCAGCAGCCCAAGCCCTAGCGGGGTCGGCGGGGAGACCCAGTACTTC. It encodes CASSPSPSGVGGETQYF.

J is TRBJ1-5 and V is TRBV7-2, with TRBD1 as a possible D gene (5 bases). CDR3 length: 15 amino acids. V lost 5 bases and J lost 5, with 16 bases in between. Germline values: CDR1 SGHTA, CDR2 FQGNSA. The CDR3 sequence is CASSQSGLIYQPQHF. CDR3 nucleotide sequence: TGTGCCAGCAGCCAATCAGGGTTAATTTATCAGCCCCAGCATTTT.

The CDR3 nucleotides are TGTGCCAGCAGTGTCCTGGCGGTCGGCACTGAAGCTTTCTTT. The encoded protein is CASSVLAVGTEAFF. V is TRBV27 and J is TRBJ1-1; D is unresolved. Per germline, CDR1 MNHEY and CDR2 SMNVEV (reference sequence). Trimming removed 5 bases at V and 4 bases at J, with 14 bases between. The CDR3 contains 14 residues.

This chain joins TRBV28 and TRBJ2-7; TRBD2 is a possible D gene (7 bases). V lost 6 bases and J lost 2, with 11 bases in between. In germline, CDR1 is MDHEN, CDR2 SYDVKM. The CDR3 loop spans 13 amino acids. This CDR3 reads CASRGGAAYEQYF. For the CDR3, the DNA is TGTGCCAGCAGAGGGGGGGCAGCCTACGAGCAGTACTTC.

The chain carries TRBV15 and TRBJ1-1; tentatively, D is TRBD1 (6 bases). Germline loops: CDR1 LNHNV, CDR2 YYDKDF (reference sequence). Trimming shortened V by 8 bases and J by 0 bases, and 10 bases separated the two germline ends. This CDR3 is built from 13 residues. The CDR3 protein is CATHREMNTEAFF. The CDR3 DNA sequence: TGTGCCACCCACAGGGAAATGAACACTGAAGCTTTCTTT.

The chain uses TRBV5-6 and TRBJ1-2; 9 nucleotides match TRBD1. This CDR3 has 15 residues. Germline CDR1 is SGHDT and CDR2 is YYEEEE. V trimming: 4 bases; J trimming: 3 bases; junction bases outside the gene matches: 7. The CDR3 is CASSGTGGGDYGYTF. The CDR3 nucleotides are TGTGCCAGCAGCGGAACAGGGGGCGGGGACTATGGCTACACCTTC.

The genes are TRBV11-2 and TRBJ1-1; 11 bases are a match to TRBD1. CDR1 is SGHAT and CDR2 is FQNNGV in the germline V gene. V shed 4 bases, J shed 7 bases, and the junction held 5 bases outside the gene matches. The CDR3 length is 14 residues. In DNA form, the CDR3 reads TGTGCCAGCAGCTCGGACAGGGGGCTGGGTGAAGCTTTCTTT. This sequence encodes CASSSDRGLGEAFF.

V and J are TRBV5-1 and TRBJ2-7, with D possibly matching TRBD2 (7 bases). The CDR3 has 15 residues. Germline loops: CDR1 SGHRS, CDR2 YFSETQ. Between the trimmed V and J ends, which lost 4 bases and 6 bases, there was a span of 20 bases. CDR3 DNA: TGCGCCAGCAGCGCATTCGGGGGGCCTCAGGCCGAGCAGTACTTC. It translates to CASSAFGGPQAEQYF.

This rearrangement joins TRBV25-1 to TRBJ2-1, with 7 bases that match TRBD2. The CDR3 extends over 15 amino acids. Germline V lookup: CDR1 MGHDK, CDR2 SYGVNS. V shed 6 bases, J shed 2 bases, and the junction held 7 bases outside the gene matches. CDR3 in DNA: TGTGCCAGCAGCTTAGGTGGGGGGGCCTACAATGAGCAGTTCTTC. Protein product: CASSLGGGAYNEQFF.

This chain links TRBV5-1 with TRBJ2-5, with 7 bases lining up with TRBD1. CDR3 length: 13 amino acids. The ends lost 5 bases at V and 1 base at J; junction bases unmatched: 2. Germline CDR1 reads SGHRS; CDR2 reads YFSETQ. DNA of the CDR3: TGCGCCAGCAGGTGGGACAGCCAAGAGACCCAGTACTTC. Translation gives CASRWDSQETQYF.

This sequence joins TRBV7-8 and TRBJ1-4, with TRBD1 matching over 8 bases. After removal of 5 bases from V and 4 bases from J, the junction contained 9 bases not matched to a gene. Germline V CDR1 and CDR2: SGHVS, FQNEAQ. The CDR3 has 16 residues. The CDR3 loop reads CASSQQTGGGNEKLFF. In DNA, the CDR3 is TGTGCCAGCAGCCAACAAACAGGGGGAGGTAATGAAAAACTGTTTTTT.

This clone appeared a single time. This chain joins TRBV2 and TRBJ2-3; TRBD2 agrees at 8 bases. The V and J ends lost 10 bases and 2 bases, in that order; junction bases with no gene match: 8. The V gene's germline CDR1 is SNHLY and CDR2 FYNNEI. The CDR3 spans 14 residues. The CDR3 nucleotides read TGTGCCACCAAGAGCGGGGGCTCCACAGATACGCAGTATTTT. Translating it yields CATKSGGSTDTQYF. Full variable domain (rest looked up from reference TRBV2 and TRBJ2-3): EPEVTQTPSHQVTQMGQEVILRCVPISNHLYFYWYRQILGQKVEFLVSFYNNEISEKSEIFDDQFSVERPDGSNFTLKIRSTKLEDSAMYFCATKSGGSTDTQYFGPGTRLTVL.

The chain links TRBV15 to TRBJ2-7, with D maybe TRBD1 (6 bases). V lost 2 bases, J lost 2 bases, and 10 bases lay in between. Germline CDR1 reads LNHNV; CDR2 reads YYDKDF (reference sequence). CDR3 size: 14 residues. CDR3 sequence reads: CATSRPGVTYEQYF. DNA of the CDR3: TGTGCCACCAGCAGACCAGGGGTTACCTACGAGCAGTACTTC.

This chain joins TRBV6-1 and TRBJ2-3, with D perhaps TRBD2 (5 bases). The CDR3 length is 14 residues. The ends were cut back, 6 bases at V and 1 base at J, with 11 bases in the middle. Germline CDR1 reads MNHNS; CDR2 reads SASEGT. As DNA, the CDR3 is TGTGCCAGCAGAGTAGCGCTTGGCACAGATACGCAGTATTTT. Amino acids: CASRVALGTDTQYF.